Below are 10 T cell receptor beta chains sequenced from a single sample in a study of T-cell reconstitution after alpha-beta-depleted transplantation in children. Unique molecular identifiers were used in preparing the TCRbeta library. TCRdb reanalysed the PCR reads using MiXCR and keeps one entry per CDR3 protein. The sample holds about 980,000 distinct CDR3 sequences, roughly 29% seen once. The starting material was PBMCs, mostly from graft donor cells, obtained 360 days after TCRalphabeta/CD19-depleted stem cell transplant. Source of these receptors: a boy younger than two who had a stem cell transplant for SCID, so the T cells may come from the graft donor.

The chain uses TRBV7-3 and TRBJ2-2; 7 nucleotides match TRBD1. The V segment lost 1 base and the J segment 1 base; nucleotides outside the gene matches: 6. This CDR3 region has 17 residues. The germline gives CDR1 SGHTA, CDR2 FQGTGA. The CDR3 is CASSLRARTGNTGELFF. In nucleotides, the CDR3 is TGTGCCAGCAGCTTAAGGGCCCGGACAGGGAACACCGGGGAGCTGTTTTTT.

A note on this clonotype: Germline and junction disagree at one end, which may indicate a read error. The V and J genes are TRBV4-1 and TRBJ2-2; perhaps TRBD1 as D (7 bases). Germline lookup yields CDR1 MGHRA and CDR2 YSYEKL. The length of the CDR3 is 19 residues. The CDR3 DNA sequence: TGCGCCAGCAGACAAGGGCTCTTCACAGGGGCGGGAAGCACCGGGGAGCTGTTTTTT. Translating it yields CASRQGLFTGAGSTGELFF.

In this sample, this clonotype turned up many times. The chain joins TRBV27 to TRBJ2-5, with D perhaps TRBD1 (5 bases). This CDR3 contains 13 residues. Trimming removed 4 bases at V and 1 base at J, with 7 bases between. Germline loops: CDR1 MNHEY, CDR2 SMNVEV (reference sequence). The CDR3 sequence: CASSYQGQETQYF. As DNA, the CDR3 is TGTGCCAGCAGTTATCAGGGCCAAGAGACCCAGTACTTC.

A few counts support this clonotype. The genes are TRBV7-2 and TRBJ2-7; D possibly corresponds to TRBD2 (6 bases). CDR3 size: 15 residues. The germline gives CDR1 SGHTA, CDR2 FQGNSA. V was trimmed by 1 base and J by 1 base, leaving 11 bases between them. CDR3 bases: TGTGCCAGCAGCTTAGTCGCGGGGACTTCCTACGAGCAGTACTTC. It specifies CASSLVAGTSYEQYF.

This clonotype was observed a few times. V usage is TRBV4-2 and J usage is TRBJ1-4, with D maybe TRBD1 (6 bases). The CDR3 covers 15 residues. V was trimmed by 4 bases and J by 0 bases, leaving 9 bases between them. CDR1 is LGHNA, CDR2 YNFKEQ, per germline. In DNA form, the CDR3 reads TGTGCCAGCAGCCCTCCAGGGGCAACTAATGAAAAACTGTTTTTT. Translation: CASSPPGATNEKLFF.

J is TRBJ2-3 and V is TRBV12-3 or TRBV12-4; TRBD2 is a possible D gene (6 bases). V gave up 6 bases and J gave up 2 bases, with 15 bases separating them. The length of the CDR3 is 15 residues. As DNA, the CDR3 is TGTGCCAGCAGGCCCGGGACTCAATTCACAGATACGCAGTATTTT. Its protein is CASRPGTQFTDTQYF.

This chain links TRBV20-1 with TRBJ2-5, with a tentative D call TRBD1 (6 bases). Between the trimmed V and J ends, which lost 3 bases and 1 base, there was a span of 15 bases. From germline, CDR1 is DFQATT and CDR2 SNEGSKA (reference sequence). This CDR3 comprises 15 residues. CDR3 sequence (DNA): TGCAGTGCTAGCTTAGGGGGTGGGGGCCAAGAGACCCAGTACTTC. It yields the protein CSASLGGGGQETQYF.

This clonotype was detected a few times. The CDR3: CSALGTTNEKLFF. The CDR3 DNA sequence: TGCAGCGCCTTAGGAACAACTAATGAAAAACTGTTTTTT. The V gene is TRBV29-1, the J gene TRBJ1-4; no clear D. The V gene lost 7 bases and the J gene lost 0 bases, with 9 bases spanning the gap. The CDR3 loop spans 13 amino acids. Germline values: CDR1 SQVTM, CDR2 ANQGSEA.

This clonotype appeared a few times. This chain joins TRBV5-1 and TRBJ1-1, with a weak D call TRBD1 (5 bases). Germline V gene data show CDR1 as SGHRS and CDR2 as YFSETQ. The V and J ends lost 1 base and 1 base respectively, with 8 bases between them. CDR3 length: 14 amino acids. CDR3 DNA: TGCGCCAGCAGCTTGAGGGGAGAGAACACTGAAGCTTTCTTT. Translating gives CASSLRGENTEAFF.

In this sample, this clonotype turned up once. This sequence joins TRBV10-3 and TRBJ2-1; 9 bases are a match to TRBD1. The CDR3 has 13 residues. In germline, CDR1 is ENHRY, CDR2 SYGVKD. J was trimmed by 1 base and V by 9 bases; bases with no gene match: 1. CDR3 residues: CAIGQGSYNEQFF. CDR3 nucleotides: TGTGCCATTGGACAGGGGTCCTACAATGAGCAGTTCTTC.